These 27 T cell receptor beta chains were all obtained from the same sample, sequenced in a study of beta chain features in type 1 diabetes. Study results and caveats: Within each of all four CD4+ subsets, Type 1 diabetes patients had TCRB CDR3s that were moderately but significantly shorter.

Their cognate antigens are unknown. Investigators reverse transcribed all isolated RNA, so they sequenced expressed TCRB transcripts. Profiled with immunoSEQ multiplex PCR; TCRdb holds only in-frame clones, not every one. The table records some 240,000 clones, 16% of them present only once. The source material was naive CD4+ T cells from blood. The receptors derive from a young man with type 1 diabetes.

The gene calls are TRBV18 and TRBJ2-1; D is uncertain. In germline, CDR1 is KGHSH, CDR2 LQKENI. The V and J ends lost 5 bases and 2 bases respectively, with 13 bases between them. The CDR3 extends over 15 amino acids. The CDR3 here is CASSNGLGPYNEQFF. The CDR3 DNA sequence: TGTGCCAGCTCAAACGGCCTGGGCCCCTACAATGAGCAGTTCTTC.

The chain links TRBV5-4 to TRBJ1-1; tentatively, D is TRBD1 (6 bases). Trimming left V 1 base short and J 0 bases short, with 7 bases between. Germline CDR1 is SGHNT and CDR2 is YYREEE (reference sequence). There are 14 residues in the CDR3. DNA of the CDR3: TGTGCCAGCAGCTTGTCAGGGGTGAACACTGAAGCTTTCTTT. Encoded protein: CASSLSGVNTEAFF.

This rearrangement joins TRBV30 to TRBJ1-2; 8 bases fit TRBD1. The CDR3 loop spans 14 amino acids. V dropped 8 bases and J dropped 2; count of bases not matched to a gene: 10. Germline V gene data show CDR1 as GTSNPN and CDR2 as SVGIG (reference sequence). The CDR3: CARQARDRNYGYTF. The CDR3 bases are TGTGCCCGCCAAGCCCGGGACAGGAACTATGGCTACACCTTC.

A few counts support this clone. The chain has TRBV20-1 and TRBJ2-3; tentative D call: TRBD2 (5 bases). Looked up from germline, CDR1 is DFQATT and CDR2 is SNEGSKA (reference sequence). This CDR3 comprises 11 residues. With 7 bases removed from V and 5 bases from J, the gap between germline ends came to 10 bases. In DNA form, the CDR3 reads TGCAGTGTCCTTCGGGGAGATACGCAGTATTTT. Translation gives CSVLRGDTQYF.

The V gene is TRBV5-1, the J gene TRBJ2-5; tentatively, D is TRBD1 (6 bases). Deletions cut 4 bases from V and 1 base from J, with 11 bases between. Germline assignment: CDR1 SGHRS and CDR2 YFSETQ. The CDR3 consists of 14 residues. CDR3 in DNA: TGCGCCAGCAGCCCCGGCAGGGGCCAAGAGACCCAGTACTTC. Translation: CASSPGRGQETQYF.

This clone was counted only a few times. The V call is TRBV13, the J call TRBJ2-7; no definite D call. The CDR3 has 12 residues. Per the germline V gene, CDR1 is PRHDT and CDR2 is FYEKMQ (reference sequence). V was clipped by 3 bases and J by 3 bases, with 6 bases between them. This CDR3 is CASSFVGYEQYF. CDR3 sequence (DNA): TGTGCCAGCAGCTTTGTAGGCTACGAGCAGTACTTC.

This clone turned up a few times. This chain connects TRBV7-2 to TRBJ2-7; 9 bases align to TRBD1. Germline loops: CDR1 SGHTA, CDR2 FQGNSA. Losses at the gene ends were 1 base for V and 6 bases for J; bases not matched to a gene: 7. The CDR3 consists of 15 residues. CDR3 sequence: CASSLGPGQGLEQYF. For the CDR3, the DNA is TGTGCCAGCAGCTTAGGTCCGGGACAGGGTCTCGAGCAGTACTTC.

The CDR3 bases are TGTGCCAGTCTCATACCCGGGACAGGGGGCCACGAGCAGTACTTC. Protein product: CASLIPGTGGHEQYF. This chain connects TRBV7-2 to TRBJ2-7; 12 bases map to TRBD1. The CDR3 extends over 15 amino acids. Germline CDR1 and CDR2: SGHTA and FQGNSA. Trimming cost V 9 bases and J 5 bases; bases outside gene matches: 11.

The V and J genes are TRBV25-1 and TRBJ1-5, with a possible D match to TRBD1 (6 bases). CDR1 is MGHDK and CDR2 is SYGVNS in the germline V gene. Trimming removed 3 bases from V and 2 bases from J, with 11 bases in between. The CDR3 length is 15 residues. The CDR3 region is CASSDSQGGNQPQHF. The CDR3 nucleotides are TGTGCCAGCAGTGACTCACAGGGAGGCAATCAGCCCCAGCATTTT.

The chain recombines TRBV5-1 with TRBJ2-5, with 7 bases aligning to TRBD1. Germline CDR1 SGHRS, CDR2 YFSETQ. The CDR3 contains 14 residues. Unmatched junction bases numbered 6, after V lost 4 bases and J lost 3 bases. CDR3 region: CASSQTGTEETQYF. The CDR3 coding sequence is TGCGCCAGCAGCCAGACCGGGACAGAAGAGACCCAGTACTTC.

The chain combines TRBV30 with TRBJ1-5, with 9 bases identical to TRBD1. This CDR3 has 16 residues. Per the germline V gene, CDR1 is GTSNPN and CDR2 is SVGIG (reference sequence). The V segment lost 0 bases and the J segment 1 base; nucleotides outside the gene matches: 4. CDR3 sequence: CAWSVGTGLSNQPQHF. CDR3 coding DNA: TGTGCCTGGAGTGTAGGGACAGGGCTGAGCAATCAGCCCCAGCATTTT. Full variable domain (remainder filled in from reference TRBV30 and TRBJ1-5): SQTIHQWPATLVQPVGSPLSLECTVEGTSNPNLYWYRQAAGRGLQLLFYSVGIGQISSEVPQNLSASRPQDRQFILSSKKLLLSDSGFYLCAWSVGTGLSNQPQHFGDGTRLSIL.

This clone occurred a few times. The chain carries TRBV30 and TRBJ1-4; 8 nucleotides agree with TRBD1. J lost 7 bases, V lost 5 bases, and 6 bases had no gene match. The CDR3 extends over 13 amino acids. The germline gives CDR1 GTSNPN, CDR2 SVGIG (reference sequence). Here the CDR3 DNA reads TGTGCCTGGGACAGGGGTCCTCGTGAAAAACTGTTTTTT. Translating gives CAWDRGPREKLFF. The entire variable domain, with the rest obtained from reference TRBV30 and TRBJ1-4, is as follows: SQTIHQWPATLVQPVGSPLSLECTVEGTSNPNLYWYRQAAGRGLQLLFYSVGIGQISSEVPQNLSASRPQDRQFILSSKKLLLSDSGFYLCAWDRGPREKLFFGSGTQLSVL.

This clone was detected a few times. The DNA of the CDR3 is TGTGCCAGCAGCTTAGAGCCCCCACGAGTCCAAAACATTCAGTACTTC. Its protein product is CASSLEPPRVQNIQYF. The chain links TRBV7-2 to TRBJ2-4; D is uncertain. V was clipped by 1 base and J by 5 bases, with 15 bases between them. Per germline, CDR1 SGHTA and CDR2 FQGNSA. There are 16 residues in the CDR3.

This chain uses TRBV14 with TRBJ2-5, with 7 bases aligning to TRBD2. Trimming at V came to 4 bases and at J to 2 bases, leaving 7 bases not matched to a gene. The CDR3 loop spans 15 amino acids. The V gene's germline CDR1 is SGHDN and CDR2 FVKESK. The CDR3 reads CASSPWAGRQETQYF. The CDR3 DNA reads TGTGCCAGCAGCCCCTGGGCCGGGAGGCAAGAGACCCAGTACTTC.

This clone was counted only a few times. This sequence joins TRBV30 and TRBJ2-7; D ambiguous. CDR3 length: 13 residues. The ends were cut back, 1 base at V and 4 bases at J, with 11 bases in the middle. Per the germline V gene, CDR1 is GTSNPN and CDR2 is SVGIG (reference sequence). CDR3 amino acids: CAWSGGNGYEQYF. DNA for the CDR3: TGTGCCTGGAGTGGGGGTAATGGATACGAGCAGTACTTC. Combining the CDR3 with reference TRBV30 and TRBJ2-7 gives the whole variable domain SQTIHQWPATLVQPVGSPLSLECTVEGTSNPNLYWYRQAAGRGLQLLFYSVGIGQISSEVPQNLSASRPQDRQFILSSKKLLLSDSGFYLCAWSGGNGYEQYFGPGTRLTVT.

This clone was seen a handful of times. The rearrangement uses TRBV4-2 and TRBJ2-1; 7 bases are a match to TRBD2. Germline-derived CDR1 and CDR2 are LGHNA and YNFKEQ. CDR3 length: 15 amino acids. Unmatched junction bases numbered 5, after V lost 1 base and J lost 5 bases. DNA for the CDR3: TGTGCCAGCAGCCAAGCTTTGCGGGAGAACAATGAGCAGTTCTTC. It translates to CASSQALRENNEQFF.

This clone has a handful of counts. The V and J genes are TRBV20-1 and TRBJ2-5; D call uncertain. The CDR3 is made up of 10 amino acids. Germline V gene lookup returns CDR1 DFQATT and CDR2 SNEGSKA (reference sequence). V gave up 5 bases and J gave up 4 bases, with 5 bases separating them. The CDR3 protein is CSAPLETQYF. CDR3 DNA sequence: TGCAGTGCTCCTCTAGAGACCCAGTACTTC.

This clone was observed a few times. The chain has TRBV5-1 and TRBJ2-1; no clear D gene. Trimming removed 3 bases from V and 7 bases from J, with 11 bases in between. Germline V gene sequence: CDR1 SGHRS, CDR2 YFSETQ. This CDR3 is built from 13 residues. The CDR3 is CASSSEVGNEQFF. The CDR3, as DNA: TGCGCCAGCAGCTCCGAGGTGGGGAATGAGCAGTTCTTC.

This clone was seen a few times. The J gene is TRBJ2-5, the V gene TRBV7-2, with a weak D call TRBD2 (6 bases). Germline-derived CDR1 and CDR2 are SGHTA and FQGNSA. The CDR3 is 15 amino acids. Deletions cut 2 bases from V and 1 base from J, with 11 bases between. DNA of the CDR3: TGTGCCAGCAGCTTAAATTCCGGGAGCCAAGAGACCCAGTACTTC. Its protein product is CASSLNSGSQETQYF. Drawing the rest from reference TRBV7-2 and TRBJ2-5, the complete variable domain is GAGVSQSPSNKVTEKGKDVELRCDPISGHTALYWYRQSLGQGLEFLIYFQGNSAPDKSGLPSDRFSAERTGGSVSTLTIQRTQQEDSAVYLCASSLNSGSQETQYFGPGTRLLVL.

This clone was seen only a few times. The chain joins TRBV2 to TRBJ2-4; 7 bases agree with TRBD2. With 0 bases clipped from V and 6 bases from J, the junction kept 5 bases outside the gene matches. The CDR3 is 15 residues long. Germline V gene data show CDR1 as SNHLY and CDR2 as FYNNEI. DNA of the CDR3: TGTGCCAGCAGTGAAGCGCGGGGGAACGGAAACATTCAGTACTTC. The encoded protein is CASSEARGNGNIQYF.

This clone was counted only a few times. The same CDR3 arises from other DNA sequences in this sample as well. The chain employs TRBV29-1 and TRBJ2-5, with 7 bases matching TRBD1. The junction had 2 bases not matched to a gene; V was cut back by 4 bases and J by 3 bases. The CDR3 sequence is 12 residues long. Germline V gene sequence: CDR1 SQVTM, CDR2 ANQGSEA. CDR3 protein: CSVVGTEETQYF. CDR3 DNA sequence: TGCAGCGTTGTAGGGACAGAAGAGACCCAGTACTTC.

As to this clone: This CDR3 is also generated by other DNA sequences in the sample. The V call is TRBV18, the J call TRBJ2-3; D not resolved. From germline, CDR1 is KGHSH and CDR2 LQKENI. CDR3 length: 13 residues. Trimming cost V 0 bases and J 4 bases, with 5 bases left between them. CDR3 sequence (DNA): TGTGCCAGCTCACCACCGTCCGCAGATACGCAGTATTTT. This encodes CASSPPSADTQYF.

There are a few counts of this clone. V gene TRBV13 combines with J gene TRBJ2-7; tentatively, D is TRBD2 (6 bases). The length of the CDR3 is 15 residues. Germline lookup yields CDR1 PRHDT and CDR2 FYEKMQ (reference sequence). The V end was cut by 6 bases, the J end by 7 bases, with 22 bases between. CDR3 coding DNA: TGTGCCAGCAGGTTACGGGGGTCTATGGTTTGGGAGCAGTACTTC. It translates to CASRLRGSMVWEQYF.

In this sample, this clone turned up a few times. The J gene is TRBJ1-5, the V gene TRBV4-1, with D possibly matching TRBD1 (5 bases). There are 16 residues in the CDR3. Germline V gene sequence: CDR1 MGHRA, CDR2 YSYEKL. With 0 bases removed from V and 3 bases from J, the gap between germline ends came to 12 bases. Written as DNA, the CDR3 is TGCGCCAGCAGCCAAGAAAGGGGCAGGGACAATCAGCCCCAGCATTTT. Translation: CASSQERGRDNQPQHF.

This chain connects TRBV30 to TRBJ2-1; no firm D call. Trimming stripped 1 base from V and 10 bases from J, with 14 bases between. Germline assignment: CDR1 GTSNPN and CDR2 SVGIG (reference sequence). The CDR3 has 13 residues. This chain's CDR3 is CAWSGGPAREQFF. The CDR3 DNA sequence: TGTGCCTGGAGTGGGGGTCCCGCTCGGGAGCAGTTCTTC. Using reference TRBV30 and TRBJ2-1 for the parts outside the CDR3, the full variable domain is SQTIHQWPATLVQPVGSPLSLECTVEGTSNPNLYWYRQAAGRGLQLLFYSVGIGQISSEVPQNLSASRPQDRQFILSSKKLLLSDSGFYLCAWSGGPAREQFFGPGTRLTVL.

J is TRBJ2-7 and V is TRBV14; possible D gene TRBD2, 6 bases. Trimming removed 2 bases from V and 1 base from J, with 12 bases in between. This CDR3 is built from 15 residues. Germline V gives CDR1 SGHDN, CDR2 FVKESK. DNA of the CDR3: TGTGCCAGCAGCCAACCGGGACTTCCTTCCTACGAGCAGTACTTC. Amino acid sequence: CASSQPGLPSYEQYF.

This clone came up a few times. The chain combines TRBV7-2 with TRBJ2-5; D not resolved. CDR1 and CDR2 (germline): SGHTA, FQGNSA. Trimming left V 3 bases short and J 3 bases short, with 8 bases between. This CDR3 contains 13 residues. In DNA form, the CDR3 reads TGTGCCAGCAGCTTCGGTTGGGAAGAGACCCAGTACTTC. It codes for CASSFGWEETQYF.